The entry below describes one T cell receptor beta chain. A read error may account for a junction end that differs from germline. CDR3 size: 16 residues. The germline gives CDR1 ENHRY, CDR2 SYGVKD. In patients aged 18 to 65, hyperthyroidism was newly diagnosed, with duration under 2 months. The data derive from a study of T cells in Graves' hyperthyroidism and ophthalmopathy. Researchers amplified the TCR beta CDR3 regions from RNA transcripts. A set of HTBI primers served as the primers for a first-round RT-PCR of the TCR CDR3. TCRdb recomputed calls from the multiplex PCR reads with MiXCR, one row per CDR3 protein. The data show about 840,000 distinct CDR3 sequences, 38% seen once.

The J gene is TRBJ2-7, the V gene TRBV10-3, with D hard to call. This receptor was taken from a man younger than 35 with Graves' hyperthyroidism. The sequencing sample was made of blood. In DNA, the CDR3 is TGTGCCAGCAGTTACGGTGGCTACCTCATGCTCTACGAGCAGTACTTC. It encodes CASSYGGYLMLYEQYF.